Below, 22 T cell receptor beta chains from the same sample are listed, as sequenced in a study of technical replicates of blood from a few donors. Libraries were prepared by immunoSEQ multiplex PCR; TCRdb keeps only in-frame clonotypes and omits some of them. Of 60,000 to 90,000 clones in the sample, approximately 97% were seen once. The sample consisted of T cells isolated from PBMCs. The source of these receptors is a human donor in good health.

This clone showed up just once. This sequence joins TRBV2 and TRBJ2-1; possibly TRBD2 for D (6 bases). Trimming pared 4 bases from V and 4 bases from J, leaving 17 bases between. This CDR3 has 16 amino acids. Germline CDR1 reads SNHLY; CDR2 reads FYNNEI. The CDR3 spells CASSGAAGLTYNEQFF. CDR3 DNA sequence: TGTGCCAGCAGTGGAGCAGCGGGCCTGACTTACAATGAGCAGTTCTTC.

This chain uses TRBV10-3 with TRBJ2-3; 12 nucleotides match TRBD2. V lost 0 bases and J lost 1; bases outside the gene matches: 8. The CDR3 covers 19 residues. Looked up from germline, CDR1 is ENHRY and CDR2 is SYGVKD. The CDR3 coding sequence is TGTGCCATCAGTGAGTCGGGCCCGAGACTAGCGGGGGGCACAGATACGCAGTATTTT. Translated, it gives CAISESGPRLAGGTDTQYF.

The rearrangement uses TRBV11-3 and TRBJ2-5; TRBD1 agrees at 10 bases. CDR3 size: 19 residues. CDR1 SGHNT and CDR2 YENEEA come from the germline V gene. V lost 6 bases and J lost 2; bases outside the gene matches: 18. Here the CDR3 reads CASSTSIKRQGAEQETQYF. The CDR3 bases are TGTGCCAGCAGTACATCCATAAAAAGACAGGGGGCGGAACAAGAGACCCAGTACTTC. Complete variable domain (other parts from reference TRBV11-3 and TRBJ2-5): EAGVVQSPRYKIIEKKQPVAFWCNPISGHNTLYWYLQNLGQGPELLIRYENEEAVDDSQLPKDRFSAERLKGVDSTLKIQPAELGDSAVYLCASSTSIKRQGAEQETQYFGPGTRLLVL.

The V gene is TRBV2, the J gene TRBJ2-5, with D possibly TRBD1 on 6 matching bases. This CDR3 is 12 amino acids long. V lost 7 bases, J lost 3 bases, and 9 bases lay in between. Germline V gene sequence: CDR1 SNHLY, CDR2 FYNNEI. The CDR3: CASIGGEETQYF. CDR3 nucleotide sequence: TGTGCCAGCATAGGGGGAGAAGAGACCCAGTACTTC.

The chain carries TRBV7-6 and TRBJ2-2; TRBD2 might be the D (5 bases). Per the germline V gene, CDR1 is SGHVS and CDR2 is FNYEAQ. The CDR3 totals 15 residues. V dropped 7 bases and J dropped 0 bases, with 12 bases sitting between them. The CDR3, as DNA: TGTGCCAGCACCCAACCCGGGGCGAACACCGGGGAGCTGTTTTTT. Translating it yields CASTQPGANTGELFF.

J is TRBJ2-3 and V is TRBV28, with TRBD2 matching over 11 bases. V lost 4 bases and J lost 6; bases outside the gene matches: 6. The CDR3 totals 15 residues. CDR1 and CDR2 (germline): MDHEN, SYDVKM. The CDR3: CASSSLAGGLDTQYF. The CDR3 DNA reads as TGTGCCAGCAGTTCCTTAGCGGGGGGGCTGGATACGCAGTATTTT. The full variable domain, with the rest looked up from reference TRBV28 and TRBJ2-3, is DVKVTQSSRYLVKRTGEKVFLECVQDMDHENMFWYRQDPGLGLRLIYFSYDVKMKEKGDIPEGYSVSREKKERFSLILESASTNQTSMYLCASSSLAGGLDTQYFGPGTRLTVL.

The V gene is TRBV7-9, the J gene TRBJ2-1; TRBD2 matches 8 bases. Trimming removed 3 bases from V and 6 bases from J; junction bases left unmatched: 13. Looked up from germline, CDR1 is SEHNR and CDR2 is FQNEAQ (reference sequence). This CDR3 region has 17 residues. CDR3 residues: CASSLGLGEGLINEQFF. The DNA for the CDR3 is TGTGCCAGCAGCTTGGGACTAGGAGAAGGGCTAATCAATGAGCAGTTCTTC.

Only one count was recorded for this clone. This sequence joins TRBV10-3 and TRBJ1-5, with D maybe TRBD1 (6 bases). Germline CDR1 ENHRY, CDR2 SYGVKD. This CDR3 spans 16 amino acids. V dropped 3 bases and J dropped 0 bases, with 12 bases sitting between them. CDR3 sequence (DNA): TGTGCCATCAGTGACCCGACAGGACATAGCAATCAGCCCCAGCATTTT. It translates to CAISDPTGHSNQPQHF.

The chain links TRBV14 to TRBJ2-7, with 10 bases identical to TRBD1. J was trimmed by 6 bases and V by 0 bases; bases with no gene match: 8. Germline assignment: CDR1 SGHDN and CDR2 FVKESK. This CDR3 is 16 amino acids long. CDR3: CASSQDMGQGFREQYF. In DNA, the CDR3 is TGTGCCAGCAGCCAAGATATGGGACAGGGGTTTCGCGAGCAGTACTTC. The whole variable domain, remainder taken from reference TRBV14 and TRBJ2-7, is EAGVTQFPSHSVIEKGQTVTLRCDPISGHDNLYWYRRVMGKEIKFLLHFVKESKQDESGMPNNRFLAERTGGTYSTLKVQPAELEDSGVYFCASSQDMGQGFREQYFGPGTRLTVT.

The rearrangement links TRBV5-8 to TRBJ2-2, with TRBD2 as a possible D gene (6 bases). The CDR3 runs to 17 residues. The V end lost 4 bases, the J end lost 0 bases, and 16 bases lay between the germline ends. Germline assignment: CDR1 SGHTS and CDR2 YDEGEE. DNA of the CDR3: TGTGCCAGCAGCCCCGGGGGTTACCTCGCGAACACCGGGGAGCTGTTTTTT. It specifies CASSPGGYLANTGELFF.

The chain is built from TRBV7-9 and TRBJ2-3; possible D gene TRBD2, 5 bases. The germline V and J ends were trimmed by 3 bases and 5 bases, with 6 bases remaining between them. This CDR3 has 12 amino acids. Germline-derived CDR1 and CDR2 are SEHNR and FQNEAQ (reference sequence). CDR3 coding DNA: TGTGCCAGCAGCTTGAGGGAAGATACGCAGTATTTT. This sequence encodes CASSLREDTQYF.

The CDR3 nucleotides read TGTGCCACCCGAATGAGGACTAGCGGGATGGACTCCTACATCGATGAGCAGTTCTTC. Protein: CATRMRTSGMDSYIDEQFF. This chain links TRBV2 with TRBJ2-1; 12 positions match TRBD2. V trimming: 10 bases; J trimming: 8 bases; junction bases outside the gene matches: 24. Germline V lookup: CDR1 SNHLY, CDR2 FYNNEI. The CDR3 is 19 residues long.

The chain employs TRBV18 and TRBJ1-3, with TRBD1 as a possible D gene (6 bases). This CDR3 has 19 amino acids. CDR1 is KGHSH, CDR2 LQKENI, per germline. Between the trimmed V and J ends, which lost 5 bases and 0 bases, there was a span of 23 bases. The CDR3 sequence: CASSNAHPGNRASGNTIYF. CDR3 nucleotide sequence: TGTGCCAGCTCAAACGCCCACCCCGGTAACAGGGCCTCTGGAAACACCATATATTTT.

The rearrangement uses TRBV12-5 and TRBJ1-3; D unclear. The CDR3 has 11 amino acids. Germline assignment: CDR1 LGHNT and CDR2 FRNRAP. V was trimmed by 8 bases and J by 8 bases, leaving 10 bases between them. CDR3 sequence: CASSEGHTIYF. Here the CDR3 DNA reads TGTGCTAGTAGCGAGGGCCACACCATATATTTT.

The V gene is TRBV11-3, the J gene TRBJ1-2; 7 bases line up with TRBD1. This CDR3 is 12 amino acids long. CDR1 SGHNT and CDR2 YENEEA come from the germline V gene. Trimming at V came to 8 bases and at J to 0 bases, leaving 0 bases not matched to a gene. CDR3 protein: CASGTANYGYTF. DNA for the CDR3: TGTGCCAGCGGGACAGCTAACTATGGCTACACCTTC. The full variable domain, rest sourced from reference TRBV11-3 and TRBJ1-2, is EAGVVQSPRYKIIEKKQPVAFWCNPISGHNTLYWYLQNLGQGPELLIRYENEEAVDDSQLPKDRFSAERLKGVDSTLKIQPAELGDSAVYLCASGTANYGYTFGSGTRLTVV.

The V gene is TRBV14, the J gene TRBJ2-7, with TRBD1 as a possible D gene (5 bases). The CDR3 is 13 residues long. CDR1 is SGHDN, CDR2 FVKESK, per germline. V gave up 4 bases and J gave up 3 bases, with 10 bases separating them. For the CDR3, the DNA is TGTGCCAGCAGCCGCGCAGGGTACTACGAGCAGTACTTC. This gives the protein CASSRAGYYEQYF. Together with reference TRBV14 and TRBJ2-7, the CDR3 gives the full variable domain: EAGVTQFPSHSVIEKGQTVTLRCDPISGHDNLYWYRRVMGKEIKFLLHFVKESKQDESGMPNNRFLAERTGGTYSTLKVQPAELEDSGVYFCASSRAGYYEQYFGPGTRLTVT.

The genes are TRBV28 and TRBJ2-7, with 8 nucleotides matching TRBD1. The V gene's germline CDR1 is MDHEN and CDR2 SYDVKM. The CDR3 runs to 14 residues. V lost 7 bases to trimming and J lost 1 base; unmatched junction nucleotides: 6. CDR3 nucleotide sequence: TGTGCCAGCAATTACAGGGGGAATTCCTACGAGCAGTACTTC. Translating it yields CASNYRGNSYEQYF. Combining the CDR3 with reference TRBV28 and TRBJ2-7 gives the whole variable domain DVKVTQSSRYLVKRTGEKVFLECVQDMDHENMFWYRQDPGLGLRLIYFSYDVKMKEKGDIPEGYSVSREKKERFSLILESASTNQTSMYLCASNYRGNSYEQYFGPGTRLTVT.

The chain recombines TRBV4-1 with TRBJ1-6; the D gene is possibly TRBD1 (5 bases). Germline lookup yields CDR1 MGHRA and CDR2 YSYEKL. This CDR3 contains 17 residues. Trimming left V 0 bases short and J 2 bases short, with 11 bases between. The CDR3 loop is CASSQDSGIAYNSPLHF. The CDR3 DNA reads TGCGCCAGCAGCCAAGATTCAGGGATCGCCTATAATTCACCCCTCCACTTT.

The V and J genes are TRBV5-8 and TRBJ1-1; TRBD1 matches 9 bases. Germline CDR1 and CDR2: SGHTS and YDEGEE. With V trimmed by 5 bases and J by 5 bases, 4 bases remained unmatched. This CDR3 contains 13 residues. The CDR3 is CASRPDRGTEAFF. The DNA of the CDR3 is TGTGCCAGCAGACCTGACAGGGGGACTGAAGCTTTCTTT.

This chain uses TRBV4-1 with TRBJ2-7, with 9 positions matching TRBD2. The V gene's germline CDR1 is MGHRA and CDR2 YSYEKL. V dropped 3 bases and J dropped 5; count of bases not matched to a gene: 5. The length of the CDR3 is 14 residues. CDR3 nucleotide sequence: TGCGCCAGCAGCCACGTTAGCGGGGGCCACGAGCAGTACTTC. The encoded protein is CASSHVSGGHEQYF.

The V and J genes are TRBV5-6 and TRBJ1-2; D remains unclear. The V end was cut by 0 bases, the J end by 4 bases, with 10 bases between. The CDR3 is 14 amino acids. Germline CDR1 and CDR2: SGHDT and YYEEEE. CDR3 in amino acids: CASSLVGGSYGYTF. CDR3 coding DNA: TGTGCCAGCAGCTTGGTTGGAGGGAGCTATGGCTACACCTTC. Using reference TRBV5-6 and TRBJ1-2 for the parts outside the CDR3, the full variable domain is DAGVTQSPTHLIKTRGQQVTLRCSPKSGHDTVSWYQQALGQGPQFIFQYYEEEERQRGNFPDRFSGHQFPNYSSELNVNALLLGDSALYLCASSLVGGSYGYTFGSGTRLTVV.

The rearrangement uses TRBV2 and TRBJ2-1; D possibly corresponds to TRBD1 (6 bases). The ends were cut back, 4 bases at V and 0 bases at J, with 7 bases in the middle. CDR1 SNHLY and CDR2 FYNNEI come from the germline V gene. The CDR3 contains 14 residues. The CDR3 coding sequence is TGTGCCAGCAGTGTGGACAGCTCCTACAATGAGCAGTTCTTC. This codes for CASSVDSSYNEQFF.